Below, 21 T cell receptor beta chains from the same sample are listed, as sequenced in a study of blood T cell repertoires in COVID-19. Produced via immunoSEQ multiplex PCR; TCRdb's table is partial and in-frame only. The sample yields around 100,000 clones, roughly nine tenths seen once. The specimen sequenced was peripheral blood. Receptors originate from an elderly woman in a cohort sampled during active COVID-19.

Only a few counts were recorded for this clone. This chain connects TRBV7-9 to TRBJ1-5; the D is unclear. Germline V CDR1 and CDR2: SEHNR, FQNEAQ (reference sequence). Trimming left V 8 bases short and J 4 bases short, with 15 bases between. There are 14 residues in the CDR3. CDR3 sequence: CASPNPGINQPQHF. CDR3 nucleotides: TGTGCCAGCCCAAACCCAGGCATAAATCAGCCCCAGCATTTT.

The chain joins TRBV29-1 to TRBJ2-3; 8 bases line up with TRBD1. The CDR3 is 16 residues long. V lost 3 bases and J lost 4; bases outside the gene matches: 12. Germline lookup yields CDR1 SQVTM and CDR2 ANQGSEA. The CDR3 DNA sequence: TGCAGCGTTGAGGGCGCCAGGGGGCGCCGGGCAGATACGCAGTATTTT. Protein sequence: CSVEGARGRRADTQYF.

This chain links TRBV15 with TRBJ2-3, with 8 positions matching TRBD2. CDR1 is LNHNV, CDR2 YYDKDF, per germline (reference sequence). V dropped 0 bases and J dropped 5; count of bases not matched to a gene: 7. This CDR3 has 16 amino acids. The CDR3 reads CATSRDRAGAVDTQYF. Here the CDR3 DNA reads TGTGCCACCAGCAGAGATAGAGCGGGGGCCGTAGATACGCAGTATTTT.

This clone was recorded only once. The rearrangement links TRBV9 to TRBJ1-1; D might be TRBD1 (5 bases). The germline CDR1 and CDR2 sequences are SGDLS and YYNGEE. V dropped 6 bases and J dropped 0 bases, with 15 bases sitting between them. The CDR3 is 15 amino acids. CDR3 in amino acids: CASTQGRTLNTEAFF. CDR3 coding DNA: TGTGCCAGCACCCAGGGTCGGACCCTGAACACTGAAGCTTTCTTT. Looking up the rest from reference TRBV9 and TRBJ1-1 gives the full variable domain: DSGVTQTPKHLITATGQRVTLRCSPRSGDLSVYWYQQSLDQGLQFLIQYYNGEERAKGNILERFSAQQFPDLHSELNLSSLELGDSALYFCASTQGRTLNTEAFFGQGTRLTVV.

The gene calls are TRBV7-9 and TRBJ2-3; 8 bases align to TRBD1. CDR1 SEHNR and CDR2 FQNEAQ come from the germline V gene (reference sequence). The CDR3 has 15 amino acids. V was clipped by 4 bases and J by 5 bases; unmatched bases: 8. The CDR3: CASSWATGELDTQYF. As DNA, the CDR3 is TGTGCCAGCAGCTGGGCGACAGGGGAGTTAGATACGCAGTATTTT.

The rearrangement links TRBV19 to TRBJ1-3; D is uncertain. This CDR3 contains 15 residues. From germline, CDR1 is LNHDA and CDR2 SQIVND (reference sequence). V gave up 5 bases and J gave up 0 bases, with 11 bases separating them. The DNA for the CDR3 is TGTGCCAGTAGTCTAGCAGGATCCTCTGGAAACACCATATATTTT. It specifies CASSLAGSSGNTIYF.

This chain links TRBV24-1 with TRBJ2-7; 9 nucleotides match TRBD1. Trimming cost V 2 bases and J 2 bases; bases outside gene matches: 12. Germline assignment: CDR1 KGHDR and CDR2 SFDVKD. CDR3 length: 18 amino acids. In nucleotides, the CDR3 is TGTGCCACCAGTGATTCTACCCCGGGACAGGGTTTGACCTACGAGCAGTACTTC. Translated: CATSDSTPGQGLTYEQYF.

This clone appeared a single time. V gene TRBV19 combines with J gene TRBJ1-3, with D uncertain. The CDR3 consists of 17 residues. With 5 bases removed from V and 4 bases from J, the gap between germline ends came to 21 bases. Germline V gene lookup returns CDR1 LNHDA and CDR2 SQIVND (reference sequence). CDR3 nucleotide sequence: TGTGCCAGTAGTGCAAATGGTCTCCGACCCGGGGGAAACACCATATATTTT. It translates to CASSANGLRPGGNTIYF.

The V gene is TRBV6-5, the J gene TRBJ2-5, with D uncertain. Germline V gene data show CDR1 as MNHEY and CDR2 as SVGAGI. This CDR3 is 13 amino acids long. V was trimmed by 7 bases and J by 4 bases, leaving 13 bases between them. Here the CDR3 reads CASTAADRETQYF. CDR3 DNA: TGTGCCAGCACTGCGGCAGACCGAGAGACCCAGTACTTC.

The chain carries TRBV25-1 and TRBJ1-5; D ambiguous. The CDR3 runs to 14 residues. Germline loops: CDR1 MGHDK, CDR2 SYGVNS. With 4 bases removed from V and 6 bases from J, the gap between germline ends came to 13 bases. CDR3 protein: CASSAHHEGQPQHF. The CDR3 nucleotides are TGTGCCAGCAGTGCACATCATGAGGGTCAGCCCCAGCATTTT.

The chain combines TRBV5-1 with TRBJ2-3, with D tentatively TRBD2 (5 bases). The CDR3 spans 13 residues. Trimming pared 2 bases from V and 4 bases from J, leaving 8 bases between. The germline gives CDR1 SGHRS, CDR2 YFSETQ. The DNA of the CDR3 is TGCGCCAGCAGCTTCAGAGGGCCAGATACGCAGTATTTT. This translates into CASSFRGPDTQYF.

The chain is built from TRBV2 and TRBJ1-5; maybe TRBD1 (6 bases). The germline V gene encodes CDR1 SNHLY and CDR2 FYNNEI. The CDR3 extends over 14 amino acids. V lost 6 bases to trimming and J lost 1 base, with 10 bases between them. The CDR3 DNA sequence: TGTGCCAGCAGCGGCACAGGGAGCAATCAGCCCCAGCATTTT. Protein product: CASSGTGSNQPQHF.

The V call is TRBV6-4, the J call TRBJ1-6; perhaps TRBD1 as D (6 bases). Germline CDR1 reads MRHNA; CDR2 reads SNTAGT. The CDR3 loop spans 13 amino acids. V lost 2 bases and J 9 bases, leaving 8 bases between the germline ends. CDR3 loop: CASSDTGSSPLHF. In DNA form, the CDR3 reads TGTGCCAGCAGTGACACAGGGTCTTCACCCCTCCACTTT.

The chain is built from TRBV5-1 and TRBJ2-5; D perhaps matches TRBD1 (5 bases). The V end was cut by 2 bases, the J end by 2 bases, with 13 bases between. CDR3 length: 15 residues. Germline V lookup: CDR1 SGHRS, CDR2 YFSETQ. The CDR3 DNA is TGCGCCAGCAGCTTACCCCGACAGAAACAAGAGACCCAGTACTTC. Translating it yields CASSLPRQKQETQYF.

V gene TRBV5-1 combines with J gene TRBJ2-1, with 9 bases that match TRBD1. The CDR3 length is 15 residues. Germline CDR1 and CDR2: SGHRS and YFSETQ. V trimming: 0 bases; J trimming: 3 bases; junction bases outside the gene matches: 1. CDR3 region: CASSLGGQGYNEQFF. CDR3 bases: TGCGCCAGCAGCTTGGGGGGACAGGGCTACAATGAGCAGTTCTTC.

The chain couples TRBV6-5 to TRBJ2-7, with 9 bases matching TRBD1. Unmatched junction bases numbered 6, after V lost 10 bases and J lost 2 bases. The CDR3 length is 13 residues. Looked up from germline, CDR1 is MNHEY and CDR2 is SVGAGI. This CDR3 reads CATATGGPYEQYF. The DNA for the CDR3 is TGTGCCACCGCGACAGGGGGTCCCTACGAGCAGTACTTC.

This sequence joins TRBV6-5 and TRBJ2-1; TRBD2 matches 11 bases. After removal of 3 bases from V and 3 bases from J, the junction contained 4 bases not matched to a gene. The CDR3 totals 16 residues. Germline V gives CDR1 MNHEY, CDR2 SVGAGI. CDR3 nucleotides: TGTGCCAGCAGTTATTCTACTAGCGGGAGCTACAATGAGCAGTTCTTC. Amino acids: CASSYSTSGSYNEQFF.

The chain uses TRBV7-3 and TRBJ1-6; no clear D gene. V lost 0 bases and J 5 bases, leaving 8 bases between the germline ends. Germline values: CDR1 SGHTA, CDR2 FQGTGA. The length of the CDR3 is 15 residues. CDR3 sequence (DNA): TGTGCCAGCAGCTTAACTACAGTAAATAATTCACCCCTCCACTTT. Its translation: CASSLTTVNNSPLHF. Combining the CDR3 with reference TRBV7-3 and TRBJ1-6 gives the whole variable domain GAGVSQTPSNKVTEKGKYVELRCDPISGHTALYWYRQSLGQGPEFLIYFQGTGAADDSGLPNDRFFAVRPEGSVSTLKIQRTERGDSAVYLCASSLTTVNNSPLHFGNGTRLTVT.

The rearrangement uses TRBV5-1 and TRBJ2-1; 7 bases align to TRBD1. The germline CDR1 and CDR2 sequences are SGHRS and YFSETQ. The CDR3 spans 12 residues. Trimming cost V 0 bases and J 15 bases; bases outside gene matches: 6. CDR3 coding DNA: TGCGCCAGCAGCTTGGCACAGGGGAAGGTGTTCTTC. This encodes CASSLAQGKVFF.

The rearrangement joins TRBV5-1 to TRBJ1-1; 10 bases align to TRBD1. V shed 4 bases and J 1 base; nucleotides not matched to a gene: 4. Germline CDR1 and CDR2: SGHRS and YFSETQ. There are 15 residues in the CDR3. For the CDR3, the DNA is TGCGCCAGCAGCACTCGGACAGGGGGGAACACTGAAGCTTTCTTT. This encodes CASSTRTGGNTEAFF. The full variable domain, in which reference TRBV5-1 and TRBJ1-1 provide the parts outside the CDR3, is KAGVTQTPRYLIKTRGQQVTLSCSPISGHRSVSWYQQTPGQGLQFLFEYFSETQRNKGNFPGRFSGRQFSNSRSEMNVSTLELGDSALYLCASSTRTGGNTEAFFGQGTRLTVV.

This clone has just one count. The V gene is TRBV7-2, the J gene TRBJ2-3; 7 bases map to TRBD2. Looked up from germline, CDR1 is SGHTA and CDR2 is FQGNSA. The CDR3 covers 15 residues. After removal of 1 base from V and 3 bases from J, the junction contained 4 bases not matched to a gene. The CDR3 reads CASSLVGLETDTQYF. The DNA for the CDR3 is TGTGCCAGCAGCTTAGTTGGACTAGAGACAGATACGCAGTATTTT.